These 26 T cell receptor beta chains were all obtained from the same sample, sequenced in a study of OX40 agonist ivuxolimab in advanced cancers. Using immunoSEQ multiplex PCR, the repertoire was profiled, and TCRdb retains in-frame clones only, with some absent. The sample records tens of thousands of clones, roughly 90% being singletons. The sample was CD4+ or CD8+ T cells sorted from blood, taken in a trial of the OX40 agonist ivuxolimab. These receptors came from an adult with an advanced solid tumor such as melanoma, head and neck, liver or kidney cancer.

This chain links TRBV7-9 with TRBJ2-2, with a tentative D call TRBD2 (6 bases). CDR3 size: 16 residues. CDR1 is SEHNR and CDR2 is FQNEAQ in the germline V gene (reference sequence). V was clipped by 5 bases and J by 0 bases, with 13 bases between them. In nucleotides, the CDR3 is TGTGCCAGCAGCCCCCGGGAGCACGCGAACACCGGGGAGCTGTTTTTT. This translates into CASSPREHANTGELFF.

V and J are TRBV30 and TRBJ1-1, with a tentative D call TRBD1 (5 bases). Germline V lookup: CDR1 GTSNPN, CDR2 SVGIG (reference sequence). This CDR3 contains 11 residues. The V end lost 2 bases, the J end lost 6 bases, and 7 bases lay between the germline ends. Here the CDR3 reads CAWSKGAEAFF. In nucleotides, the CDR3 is TGTGCCTGGAGTAAAGGGGCTGAAGCTTTCTTT.

CDR3 in amino acids: CASSTRQGTDTQYF. The CDR3 DNA is TGTGCCAGTAGTACCCGACAGGGGACAGATACGCAGTATTTT. The J gene is TRBJ2-3, the V gene TRBV19, with 8 bases that match TRBD1. CDR1 and CDR2 (germline): LNHDA, SQIVND (reference sequence). The CDR3 consists of 14 residues. After removal of 4 bases from V and 3 bases from J, the junction contained 3 bases not matched to a gene.

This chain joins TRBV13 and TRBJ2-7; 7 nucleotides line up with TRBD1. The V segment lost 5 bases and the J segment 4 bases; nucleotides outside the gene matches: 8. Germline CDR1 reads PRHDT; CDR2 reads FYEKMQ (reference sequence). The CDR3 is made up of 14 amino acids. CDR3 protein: CASSPRDSNYEQYF. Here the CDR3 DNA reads TGTGCCAGCAGCCCTCGGGACAGTAATTACGAGCAGTACTTC.

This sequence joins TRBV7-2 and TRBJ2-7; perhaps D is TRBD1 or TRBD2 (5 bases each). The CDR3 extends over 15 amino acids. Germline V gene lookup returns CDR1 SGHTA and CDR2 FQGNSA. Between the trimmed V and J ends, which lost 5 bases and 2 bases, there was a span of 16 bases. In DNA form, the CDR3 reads TGTGCCAGCAGCCCCATCTCCGGGGCCGCCTACGAGCAGTACTTC. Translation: CASSPISGAAYEQYF. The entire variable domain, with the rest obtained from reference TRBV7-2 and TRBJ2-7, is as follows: GAGVSQSPSNKVTEKGKDVELRCDPISGHTALYWYRQSLGQGLEFLIYFQGNSAPDKSGLPSDRFSAERTGGSVSTLTIQRTQQEDSAVYLCASSPISGAAYEQYFGPGTRLTVT.

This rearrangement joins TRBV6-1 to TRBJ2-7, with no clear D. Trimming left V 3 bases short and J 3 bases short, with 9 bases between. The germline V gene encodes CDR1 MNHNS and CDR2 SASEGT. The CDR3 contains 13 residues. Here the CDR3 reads CASSELGIYEQYF. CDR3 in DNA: TGTGCCAGCAGTGAGCTGGGGATCTACGAGCAGTACTTC.

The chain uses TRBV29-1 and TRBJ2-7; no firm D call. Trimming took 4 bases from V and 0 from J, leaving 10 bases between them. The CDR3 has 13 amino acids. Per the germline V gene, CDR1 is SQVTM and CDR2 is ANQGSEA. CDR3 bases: TGCAGCGTTGCTTACTCCGACTCCTACGAGCAGTACTTC. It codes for CSVAYSDSYEQYF.

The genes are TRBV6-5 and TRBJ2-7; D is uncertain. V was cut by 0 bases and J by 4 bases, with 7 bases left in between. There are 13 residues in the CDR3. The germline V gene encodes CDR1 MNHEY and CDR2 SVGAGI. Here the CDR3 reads CASSYSENYEQYF. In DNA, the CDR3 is TGTGCCAGCAGTTACTCGGAAAATTACGAGCAGTACTTC.

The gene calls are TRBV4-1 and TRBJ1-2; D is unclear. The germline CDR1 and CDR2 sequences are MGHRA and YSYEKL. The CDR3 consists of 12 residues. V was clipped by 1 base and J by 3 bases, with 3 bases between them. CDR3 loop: CASSQVDYGYTF. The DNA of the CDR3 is TGCGCCAGCAGCCAAGTCGACTATGGCTACACCTTC.

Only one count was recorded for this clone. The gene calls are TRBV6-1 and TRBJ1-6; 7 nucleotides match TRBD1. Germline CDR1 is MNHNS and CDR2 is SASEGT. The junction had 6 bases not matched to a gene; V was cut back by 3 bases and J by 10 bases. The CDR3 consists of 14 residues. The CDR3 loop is CASSELGTVSPLHF. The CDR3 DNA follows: TGTGCCAGCAGTGAGTTAGGGACAGTCTCACCCCTCCACTTT.

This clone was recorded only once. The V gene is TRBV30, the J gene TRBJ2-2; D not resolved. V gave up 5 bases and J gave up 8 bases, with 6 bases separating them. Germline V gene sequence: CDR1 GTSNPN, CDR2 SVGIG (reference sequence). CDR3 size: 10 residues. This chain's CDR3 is CAWGEGELFF. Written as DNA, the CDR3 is TGTGCCTGGGGCGAGGGGGAGCTGTTTTTT.

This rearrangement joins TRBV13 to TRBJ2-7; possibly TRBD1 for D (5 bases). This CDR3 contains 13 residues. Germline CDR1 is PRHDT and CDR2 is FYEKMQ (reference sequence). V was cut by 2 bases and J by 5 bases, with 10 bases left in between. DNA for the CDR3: TGTGCCAGCAGCTTACGCAGGGTTGACGAGCAGTACTTC. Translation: CASSLRRVDEQYF.

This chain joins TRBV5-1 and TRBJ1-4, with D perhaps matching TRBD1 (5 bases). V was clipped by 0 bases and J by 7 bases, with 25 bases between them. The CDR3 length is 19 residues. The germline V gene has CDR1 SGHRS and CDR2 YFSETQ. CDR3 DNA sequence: TGCGCCAGCAGCTTGGCCGAGTGGGGCCGAGATAAGGAGGGTGAAAAACTGTTTTTT. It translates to CASSLAEWGRDKEGEKLFF.

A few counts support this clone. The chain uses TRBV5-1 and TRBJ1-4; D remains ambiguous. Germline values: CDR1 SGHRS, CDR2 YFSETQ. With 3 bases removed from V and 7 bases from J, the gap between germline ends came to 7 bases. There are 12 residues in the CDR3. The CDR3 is CASSSGGEKLFF. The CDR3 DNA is TGCGCCAGCAGCTCTGGTGGTGAAAAACTGTTTTTT.

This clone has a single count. The CDR3 nucleotides are TGTGCCAGCAGGACAGGGAACACTGAAGCTTTCTTT. It encodes CASRTGNTEAFF. This rearrangement joins TRBV28 to TRBJ1-1; weak D call: TRBD1 (6 bases). The CDR3 contains 12 residues. V lost 6 bases and J lost 1, with 6 bases in between. Per the germline V gene, CDR1 is MDHEN and CDR2 is SYDVKM.

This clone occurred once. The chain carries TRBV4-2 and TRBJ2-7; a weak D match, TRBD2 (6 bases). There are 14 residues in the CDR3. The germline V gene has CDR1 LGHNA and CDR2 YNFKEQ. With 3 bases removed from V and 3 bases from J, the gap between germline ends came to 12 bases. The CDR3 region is CASSHEDYLYEQYF. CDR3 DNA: TGTGCCAGCAGCCACGAGGACTATCTCTACGAGCAGTACTTC.

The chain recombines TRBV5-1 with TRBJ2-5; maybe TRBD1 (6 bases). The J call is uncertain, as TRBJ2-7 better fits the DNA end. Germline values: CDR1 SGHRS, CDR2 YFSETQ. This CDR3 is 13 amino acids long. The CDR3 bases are TGCGCCAGCAGCTACGGACAGCCCTACGAGCAGTACTTC. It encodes CASSYGQPYEQYF.

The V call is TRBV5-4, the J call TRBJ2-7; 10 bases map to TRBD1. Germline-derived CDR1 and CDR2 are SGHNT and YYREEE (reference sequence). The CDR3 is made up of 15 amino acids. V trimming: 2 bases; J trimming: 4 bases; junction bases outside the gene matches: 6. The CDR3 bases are TGTGCCAGCAGCTTCGGGACAGGGGCTCTATACGAGCAGTACTTC. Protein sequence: CASSFGTGALYEQYF.

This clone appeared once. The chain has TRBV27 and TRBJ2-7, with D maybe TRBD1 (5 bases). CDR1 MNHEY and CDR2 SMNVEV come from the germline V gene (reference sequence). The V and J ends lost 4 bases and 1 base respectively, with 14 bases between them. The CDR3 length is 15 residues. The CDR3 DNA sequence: TGTGCCAGCAGTTATAGGGCAGGGTGGTCCTACGAGCAGTACTTC. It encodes CASSYRAGWSYEQYF.

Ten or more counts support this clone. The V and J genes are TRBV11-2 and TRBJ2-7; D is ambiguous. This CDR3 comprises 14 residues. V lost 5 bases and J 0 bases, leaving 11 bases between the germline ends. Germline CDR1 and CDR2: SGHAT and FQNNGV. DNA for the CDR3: TGTGCCAGCAGCCCGGACGGAAGCTCCTACGAGCAGTACTTC. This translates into CASSPDGSSYEQYF.

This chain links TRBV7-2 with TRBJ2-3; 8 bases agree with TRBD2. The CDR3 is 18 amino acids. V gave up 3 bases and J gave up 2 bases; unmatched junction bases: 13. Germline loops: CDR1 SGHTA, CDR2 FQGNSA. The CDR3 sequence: CASSFPLRGGTYTDTQYF. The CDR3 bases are TGTGCCAGCAGCTTCCCCTTACGGGGGGGCACGTACACAGATACGCAGTATTTT.

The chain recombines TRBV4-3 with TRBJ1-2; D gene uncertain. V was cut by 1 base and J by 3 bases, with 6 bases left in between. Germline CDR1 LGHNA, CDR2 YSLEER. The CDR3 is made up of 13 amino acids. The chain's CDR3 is CASSQVLDYGYTF. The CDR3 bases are TGCGCCAGCAGCCAAGTACTGGACTATGGCTACACCTTC.

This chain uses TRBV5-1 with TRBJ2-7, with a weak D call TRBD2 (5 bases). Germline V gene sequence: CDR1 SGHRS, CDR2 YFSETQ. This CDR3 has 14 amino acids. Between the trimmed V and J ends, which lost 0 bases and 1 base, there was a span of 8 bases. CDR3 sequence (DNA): TGCGCCAGCAGCTTGGAGGGAGCATCCTACGAGCAGTACTTC. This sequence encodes CASSLEGASYEQYF.

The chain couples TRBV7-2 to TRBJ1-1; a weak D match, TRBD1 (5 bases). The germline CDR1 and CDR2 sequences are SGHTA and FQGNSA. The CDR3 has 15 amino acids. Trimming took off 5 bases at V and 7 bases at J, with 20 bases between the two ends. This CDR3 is CASSPGTLGGLEAFF. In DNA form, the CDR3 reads TGTGCCAGCAGCCCCGGGACCTTAGGAGGGCTTGAAGCTTTCTTT.

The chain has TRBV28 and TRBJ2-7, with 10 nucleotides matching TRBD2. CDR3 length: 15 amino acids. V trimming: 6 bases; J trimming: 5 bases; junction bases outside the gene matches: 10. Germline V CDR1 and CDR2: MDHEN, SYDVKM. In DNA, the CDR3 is TGTGCCAGCAGCCAAGGAGCGGGGGGGCCGAACGAGCAGTACTTC. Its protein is CASSQGAGGPNEQYF.

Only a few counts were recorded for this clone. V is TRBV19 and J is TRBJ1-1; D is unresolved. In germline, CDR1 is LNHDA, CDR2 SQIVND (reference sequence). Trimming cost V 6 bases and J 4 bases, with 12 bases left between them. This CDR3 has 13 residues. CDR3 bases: TGTGCCAGTAGCTCTATGACGAGCACTGAAGCTTTCTTT. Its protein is CASSSMTSTEAFF.